The rows below give T cell receptor beta chains drawn from one sample of a study of T cell changes during pregnancy in multiple sclerosis. Assay: immunoSEQ multiplex PCR; the TCRdb copy retains only in-frame clones and omits some. The sample gives tens of thousands of clones, about 91% of which show up once; roughly 0.2% is in the top ten. The sequencing here drew on CD4+ T cells from peripheral blood mononuclear cells, taken in the second trimester of pregnancy. These receptors originate from a female donor with multiple sclerosis, enrolled in a pregnancy study. CDR3s include the opening cysteine and the closing phenylalanine or tryptophan. D genes are given only for firm matches. Size values are once, few and many counts, or a class for expanded clones, and some rows have none.

abundance	j_gene	d_gene	v_gene	CDR3nt	CDR3aa
.	TRBJ2-7	.	TRBV14	TGTGCCAGCAGCCTTAGGTCAGTTGGGGCCGAGCAGTACTTC	CASSLRSVGAEQYF
.	TRBJ2-2	TRBD2	TRBV10-2	TGCGCCAGCAGTAGGGGACTAGCGGGAAACACCGGGGAGCTGTTTTTT	CASSRGLAGNTGELFF
.	TRBJ1-1	TRBD1	TRBV7-2	TGTGCCAGCAGCAGGACAGGGCTCACTGAAGCTTTCTTT	CASSRTGLTEAFF
.	TRBJ2-1	TRBD2	TRBV7-2	TGTGCCAGCAGCCCCGAACTAGCGGGAGAGGGTGAGCAGTTCTTC	CASSPELAGEGEQFF
.	TRBJ2-4	.	TRBV5-6	TGTGCCAGCATCCTCCGGTTGGAGGCTACGACGGACATTCAGTACTTC	CASILRLEATTDIQYF
.	TRBJ1-4	TRBD1	TRBV2	TGTGCCAGCAGTGCTCTTTCGACAGGGAGAGGGATTAATGAAAAACTGTTTTTT	CASSALSTGRGINEKLFF
once	TRBJ2-7	TRBD2	TRBV6-6	TGTGCCAGCAGTTCACCGGGACTAGCGGCTTACGAGCAGTACTTC	CASSSPGLAAYEQYF
.	TRBJ2-3	TRBD2	TRBV7-2	TGTGCCAGCAGCCGCCAACTAGCGGGGGGGGGCAACACAGATACGCAGTATTTT	CASSRQLAGGGNTDTQYF
.	TRBJ2-2	.	TRBV7-3	TGTGCCAGCAACCAGGGGAGAAACACCGGGGAGCTGTTTTTT	CASNQGRNTGELFF
.	TRBJ1-2	TRBD1	TRBV25-1	TGTGCCAGCAGTGGGACGACAGGGGTCTATGGCTACACCTTC	CASSGTTGVYGYTF
.	TRBJ2-2	TRBD1	TRBV11-3	TGTGCCAGCAGCTTAAGCGGGACAGGGAGTAATACCGGGGAGCTGTTTTTT	CASSLSGTGSNTGELFF
.	TRBJ2-7	TRBD2	TRBV6-1	TGTGCCAGCGGACTAGCTCCAAACTACGAGCAGTACTTC	CASGLAPNYEQYF
.	TRBJ1-1	TRBD1	TRBV6-6	TGTGCCAGCAGTTATGCGGGACAGGGAAACACTGAAGCTTTCTTT	CASSYAGQGNTEAFF
.	TRBJ2-7	.	TRBV7-7	TGTGCCAGCAGCTTGTCAGGGGCCTACGAGCAGTACTTC	CASSLSGAYEQYF
.	TRBJ2-1	TRBD2	TRBV4-2	TGTGCCAGCAGCCCCCGGATAGCGGGAGTTGATGAGCAGTTCTTC	CASSPRIAGVDEQFF
.	TRBJ1-2	TRBD1	TRBV18	TGTGCCAGCTCACCTCAGGGGGCGCGAGGCTACACCTTC	CASSPQGARGYTF
.	TRBJ2-5	TRBD1	TRBV28	TGTGCCAGCAGTTCTCCCACAGGGGGAAGGGAGACCCAGTACTTC	CASSSPTGGRETQYF
.	TRBJ1-5	.	TRBV5-1	TGCGCCAGCAGGTCCCCCGTGACAAGTATCAAGAGTAATCAGCCCCAGCATTTT	CASRSPVTSIKSNQPQHF
.	TRBJ2-1	TRBD2	TRBV27	TGTGCCAGCAGTTTTTTTCGGGGGAGGGCTATCTACAATGAGCAGTTCTTC	CASSFFRGRAIYNEQFF
.	TRBJ2-3	.	TRBV18	TGTGCCAGCTCACCACTGGAGGATACGCAGTATTTT	CASSPLEDTQYF
.	TRBJ2-3	.	TRBV9	TGTGCCAGCACCAGGGGCAGGGGAGATACGCAGTATTTT	CASTRGRGDTQYF
.	TRBJ1-2	TRBD1	TRBV5-8	TGTGCCAGCAGCTTGGAGGCAGGGGGCTATGGCTACACCTTC	CASSLEAGGYGYTF
.	TRBJ2-5	.	TRBV15	TGTGCCACCAGCAGAGATGGCAGGGAAGAGACCCAGTACTTC	CATSRDGREETQYF
.	TRBJ1-4	TRBD1	TRBV19	TGTGCCAGTAGTATGGGACAGGGCGATGAAAAACTGTTTTTT	CASSMGQGDEKLFF
.	TRBJ2-5	TRBD2	TRBV7-2	TGTGCCAGCAGCTTAGTAGCGGGAGGGTCCGGGTCCCAGTACTTC	CASSLVAGGSGSQYF
medium-sized	TRBJ1-3	.	TRBV19	TGTGCCAGTAGTATAGCTGGCGGGAAAACGGCTGGAAACACCATATATTTT	CASSIAGGKTAGNTIYF
.	TRBJ2-7	.	TRBV2	TGTGCCAGCAGTTACGGACCGGGACTCTACGAGCAGTACTTC	CASSYGPGLYEQYF
.	TRBJ2-1	TRBD2	TRBV27	TGTGCCAGCAGCCCCTCTTCAGCGGGGATCTACAATGAGCAGTTCTTC	CASSPSSAGIYNEQFF
.	TRBJ2-4	.	TRBV6-5	TGTGCCAGCAGTTACTCTTACTTACTAGCCAAAAACATTCAGTACTTC	CASSYSYLLAKNIQYF
once	TRBJ1-2	.	TRBV28	TGTGCCAGCAGTTCGACAGCCACCTATGGCTACACCTTC	CASSSTATYGYTF
.	TRBJ2-1	TRBD1	TRBV6-1	TGTGCCAGCTGGGACAGGAGGTCATACAATGAGCAGTTCTTC	CASWDRRSYNEQFF
.	TRBJ1-2	TRBD1	TRBV5-4	TGTGCCAGCAGCCAAGGGACAGGGGAGGGCTATGGCTACACCTTC	CASSQGTGEGYGYTF
.	TRBJ2-2	.	TRBV5-1	TGCGCCAGCAGCTTGGGACAGGCCGGGGAGCTGTTTTTT	CASSLGQAGELFF
few	TRBJ1-2	TRBD1	TRBV19	TGTGCCAGTAGATGGACAGGGCAGGATGGCTACACCTTC	CASRWTGQDGYTF
.	TRBJ1-4	.	TRBV4-1	TGCGCCAGCAGCCTTGAGGACGCGGGGGAAAAACTGTTTTTT	CASSLEDAGEKLFF
.	TRBJ2-4	TRBD1	TRBV18	TGTGCCAGCTCTTTCCGACGAGACAGGGGAACGTACTTC	CASSFRRDRGTYF